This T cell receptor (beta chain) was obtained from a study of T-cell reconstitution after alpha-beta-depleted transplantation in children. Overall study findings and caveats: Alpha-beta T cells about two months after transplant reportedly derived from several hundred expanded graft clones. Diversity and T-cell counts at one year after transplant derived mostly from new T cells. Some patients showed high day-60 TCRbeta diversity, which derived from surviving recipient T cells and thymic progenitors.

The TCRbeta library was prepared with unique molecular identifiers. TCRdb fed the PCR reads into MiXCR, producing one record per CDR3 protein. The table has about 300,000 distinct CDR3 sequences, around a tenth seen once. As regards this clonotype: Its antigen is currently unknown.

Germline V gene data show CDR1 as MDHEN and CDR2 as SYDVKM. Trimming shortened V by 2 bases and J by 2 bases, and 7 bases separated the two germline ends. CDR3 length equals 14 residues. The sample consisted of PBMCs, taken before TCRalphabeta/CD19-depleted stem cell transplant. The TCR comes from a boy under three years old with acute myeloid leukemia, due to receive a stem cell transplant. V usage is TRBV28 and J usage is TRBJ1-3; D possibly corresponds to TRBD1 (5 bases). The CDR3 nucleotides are TGTGCCAGCAGTTTAAAGACAGCTGGAAACACCATATATTTT. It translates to CASSLKTAGNTIYF.